This T cell receptor beta chain was sequenced during a study of cytomegalovirus exposure and HLA in healthy donors. Notes on the study in general: Some segments of the V type, notably TRBV6-2 and TRBV6-3, were excluded as indistinguishable.

The CDR3 extends over 14 amino acids. Germline V CDR1 and CDR2: SEHNR, FQNEAQ (reference sequence). Primers included in the PCR were 60 Vbeta and 13 Jbeta primers. Sequencing was performed with immunoSEQ multiplex PCR; in TCRdb, only in-frame clones are kept and a portion is missing. The table lists fewer than 300,000 clones, just over 85% of them singletons. Remarks on this clone: Its specificity is unknown. At one boundary the junction diverges from the germline segment, which might be a read error.

The receptor's source is a man aged 35 to 55 in good health and CMV-seropositive. The rearrangement joins TRBV7-9 to TRBJ2-2; possibly TRBD1 for D (6 bases). Sequencing was performed on PBMCs. The CDR3 sequence: CSSSHTGISGELFF. For the CDR3, the DNA is TGTTCCAGCAGCCACACAGGGATCTCGGGGGAGCTGTTTTTT.